A selection of T cell receptor beta chains follows, all from one sample in a study of blood T cell repertoires in COVID-19. Method: immunoSEQ multiplex PCR; TCRdb's copy keeps in-frame clones and lacks some. The table has approximately 140,000 clones, 80% to 90% seen once. Sequencing was performed on peripheral blood. The receptors originated from a woman aged 55-70 years with COVID-19, enrolled during active disease. CDR3s include the opening cysteine and the closing phenylalanine or tryptophan. Fields, in order: D gene, V gene, clone size, J gene, CDR3 protein, CDR3 DNA. The D gene is left open where the match is weak. Clone size appears in some rows only: once, few, many, or a class for an expanded clone.

D: TRBD2; V: TRBV19; size: .; J: TRBJ2-3; CDR3: CASRPSGGTDTQYF; DNA: TGTGCCAGTAGGCCTAGCGGGGGCACAGATACGCAGTATTTT
D: TRBD1; V: TRBV12-5; size: .; J: TRBJ1-5; CDR3: CASGSQGDQPQHF; DNA: TGTGCTAGTGGTTCACAGGGGGATCAGCCCCAGCATTTT
D: TRBD1; V: TRBV4-3; size: .; J: TRBJ1-3; CDR3: CASSQTQGTGNTIYF; DNA: TGCGCCAGCAGCCAGACACAGGGGACAGGAAACACCATATATTTT
D: .; V: TRBV9; size: .; J: TRBJ1-5; CDR3: CASGKGVGPQHF; DNA: TGTGCCAGCGGCAAGGGGGTTGGGCCCCAGCATTTT
D: .; V: TRBV11-2; size: .; J: TRBJ1-4; CDR3: CASSPTLDRNEKLFF; DNA: TGTGCCAGCAGCCCAACCCTGGACAGAAATGAAAAACTGTTTTTT
D: .; V: TRBV7-9; size: .; J: TRBJ2-5; CDR3: CASSLDRTRGETQYF; DNA: TGTGCCAGCAGCTTAGACAGGACCCGGGGGGAGACCCAGTACTTC
D: .; V: TRBV15; size: .; J: TRBJ1-4; CDR3: CATSISGEKLFF; DNA: TGTGCCACCAGCATCTCAGGGGAAAAACTGTTTTTT
D: .; V: TRBV4-2; size: .; J: TRBJ2-3; CDR3: CASSQGVARWISSTDTQYF; DNA: TGTGCCAGCAGCCAAGGGGTTGCTAGATGGATCTCTAGCACAGATACGCAGTATTTT
D: .; V: TRBV27; size: .; J: TRBJ1-2; CDR3: CASSTGLSNYGYTF; DNA: TGTGCCAGCAGTACGGGACTCAGTAACTATGGCTACACCTTC
D: .; V: TRBV7-3; size: .; J: TRBJ1-1; CDR3: CASSLGASTEAFF; DNA: TGTGCCAGCAGCTTAGGGGCGAGCACTGAAGCTTTCTTT
D: .; V: TRBV7-2; size: .; J: TRBJ2-7; CDR3: CASSSYGGRYEQYF; DNA: TGTGCCAGCAGCTCGTACGGGGGTCGATACGAGCAGTACTTC
D: .; V: TRBV2; size: .; J: TRBJ1-3; CDR3: CASSGPQGSSGNTIYF; DNA: TGTGCCAGCAGTGGACCACAGGGAAGCTCTGGAAACACCATATATTTT
D: TRBD2; V: TRBV3-1/TRBV3-2; size: .; J: TRBJ2-1; CDR3: CASSQGRDNEQFF; DNA: TGTGCCAGCAGCCAGGGGAGGGACAATGAGCAGTTCTTC
D: TRBD1; V: TRBV11-2; size: .; J: TRBJ2-7; CDR3: CASSSQGGEQYF; DNA: TGTGCCAGCAGCTCACAGGGGGGCGAGCAGTACTTC
D: .; V: TRBV11-2; size: few; J: TRBJ1-6; CDR3: CASSLVSDSPLHF; DNA: TGTGCCAGCAGCTTAGTGAGCGATTCACCCCTCCACTTT
D: .; V: TRBV7-9; size: .; J: TRBJ1-1; CDR3: CASSLGGGEDTEAFF; DNA: TGTGCCAGCAGCTTAGGGGGCGGGGAAGACACTGAAGCTTTCTTT
D: .; V: TRBV30; size: .; J: TRBJ1-1; CDR3: CAWSVQGNTEAFF; DNA: TGTGCCTGGAGTGTACAGGGGAACACTGAAGCTTTCTTT
D: TRBD1; V: TRBV18; size: once; J: TRBJ1-2; CDR3: CASSTPTGAEGYTF; DNA: TGTGCCAGCTCAACGCCCACAGGGGCCGAGGGCTACACCTTC
D: .; V: TRBV7-2; size: .; J: TRBJ1-4; CDR3: CASSFASGHFNEKLFF; DNA: TGTGCCAGCAGCTTCGCTTCGGGACACTTTAATGAAAAACTGTTTTTT
D: TRBD1; V: TRBV19; size: once; J: TRBJ2-3; CDR3: CASPPGQGVTDTQYF; DNA: TGTGCCAGCCCACCGGGACAGGGCGTCACAGATACGCAGTATTTT
D: .; V: TRBV12-3/TRBV12-4; size: once; J: TRBJ1-2; CDR3: CASSQLQGISF; DNA: TGTGCCAGCAGCCAACTACAGGGAATTTCCTTC
D: .; V: TRBV15; size: .; J: TRBJ2-1; CDR3: CATSSLGGGGSYNEQFF; DNA: TGTGCCACCAGCAGCCTAGGGGGCGGGGGGTCTTACAATGAGCAGTTCTTC
D: TRBD1; V: TRBV5-5; size: .; J: TRBJ1-2; CDR3: CASRTPGGRYGYTF; DNA: TGTGCCAGCAGGACCCCAGGGGGCCGCTATGGCTACACCTTC
D: TRBD1; V: TRBV10-3; size: .; J: TRBJ1-2; CDR3: CAISAQGEFYGYTF; DNA: TGTGCCATCAGTGCGCAGGGGGAGTTCTATGGCTACACCTTC
D: .; V: TRBV18; size: .; J: TRBJ2-7; CDR3: CASSPRGPGGGTPEGQYF; DNA: TGTGCCAGCTCACCGAGAGGCCCAGGAGGTGGGACACCTGAGGGGCAGTACTTC